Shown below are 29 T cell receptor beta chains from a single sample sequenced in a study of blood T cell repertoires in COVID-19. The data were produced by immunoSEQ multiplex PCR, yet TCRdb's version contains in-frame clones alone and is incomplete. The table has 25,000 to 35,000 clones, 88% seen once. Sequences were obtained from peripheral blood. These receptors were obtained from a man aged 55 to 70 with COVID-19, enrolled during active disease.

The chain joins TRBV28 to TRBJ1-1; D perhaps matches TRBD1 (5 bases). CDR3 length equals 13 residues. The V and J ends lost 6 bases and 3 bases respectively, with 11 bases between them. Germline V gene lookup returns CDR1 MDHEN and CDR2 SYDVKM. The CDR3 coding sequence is TGTGCCAGCAGAGGGGCCTTGCACACTGAAGCTTTCTTT. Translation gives CASRGALHTEAFF.

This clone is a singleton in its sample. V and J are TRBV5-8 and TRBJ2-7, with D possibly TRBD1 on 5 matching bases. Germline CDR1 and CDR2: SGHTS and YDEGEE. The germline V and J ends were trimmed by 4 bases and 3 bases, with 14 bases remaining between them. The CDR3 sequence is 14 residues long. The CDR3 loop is CASSPDRQFYEQYF. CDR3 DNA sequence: TGTGCCAGCAGCCCCGACAGACAATTCTACGAGCAGTACTTC.

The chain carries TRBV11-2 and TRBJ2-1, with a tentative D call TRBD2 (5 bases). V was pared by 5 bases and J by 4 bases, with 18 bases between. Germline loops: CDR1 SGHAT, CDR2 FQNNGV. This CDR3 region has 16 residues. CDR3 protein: CASSPRRGPRYNEQFF. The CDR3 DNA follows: TGTGCCAGCAGCCCACGGAGAGGGCCTCGATACAATGAGCAGTTCTTC.

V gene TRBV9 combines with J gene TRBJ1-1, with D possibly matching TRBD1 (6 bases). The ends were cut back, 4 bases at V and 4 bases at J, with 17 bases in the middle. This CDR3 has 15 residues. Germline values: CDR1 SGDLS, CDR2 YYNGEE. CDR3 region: CASSPQDRLTTEAFF. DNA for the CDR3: TGTGCCAGCAGCCCTCAAGACAGGCTGACCACTGAAGCTTTCTTT.

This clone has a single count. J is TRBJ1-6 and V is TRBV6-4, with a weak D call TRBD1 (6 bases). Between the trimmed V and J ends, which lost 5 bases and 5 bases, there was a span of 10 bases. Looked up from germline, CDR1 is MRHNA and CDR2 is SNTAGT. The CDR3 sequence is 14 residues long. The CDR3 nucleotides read TGTGCCAGCAGTCAACAGGGTGATAATTCACCCCTCCACTTT. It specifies CASSQQGDNSPLHF.

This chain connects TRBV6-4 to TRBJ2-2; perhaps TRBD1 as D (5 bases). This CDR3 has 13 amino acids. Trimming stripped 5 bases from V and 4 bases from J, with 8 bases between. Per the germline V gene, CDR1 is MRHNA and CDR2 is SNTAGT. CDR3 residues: CASSPDSTGELFF. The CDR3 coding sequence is TGTGCCAGCAGTCCCGACAGCACCGGGGAGCTGTTTTTT.

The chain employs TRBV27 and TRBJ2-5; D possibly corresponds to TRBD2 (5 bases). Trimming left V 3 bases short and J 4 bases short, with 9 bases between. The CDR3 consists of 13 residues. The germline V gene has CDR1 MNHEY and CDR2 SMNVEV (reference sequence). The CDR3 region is CASSFRRGETQYF. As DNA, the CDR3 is TGTGCCAGCAGTTTTCGTCGGGGAGAGACCCAGTACTTC.

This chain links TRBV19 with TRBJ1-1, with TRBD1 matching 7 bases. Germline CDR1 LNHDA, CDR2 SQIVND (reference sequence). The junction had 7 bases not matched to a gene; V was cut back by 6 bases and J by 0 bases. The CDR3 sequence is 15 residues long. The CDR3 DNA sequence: TGTGCCAGTAGGCGGAGGGACAGCATGAACACTGAAGCTTTCTTT. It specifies CASRRRDSMNTEAFF.

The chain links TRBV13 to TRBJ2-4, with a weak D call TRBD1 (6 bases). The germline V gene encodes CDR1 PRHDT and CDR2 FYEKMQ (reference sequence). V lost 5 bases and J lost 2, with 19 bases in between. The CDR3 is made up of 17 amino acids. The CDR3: CASSMGTGLGTKNIQYF. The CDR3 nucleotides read TGTGCCAGCAGCATGGGTACAGGGTTAGGGACCAAAAACATTCAGTACTTC.

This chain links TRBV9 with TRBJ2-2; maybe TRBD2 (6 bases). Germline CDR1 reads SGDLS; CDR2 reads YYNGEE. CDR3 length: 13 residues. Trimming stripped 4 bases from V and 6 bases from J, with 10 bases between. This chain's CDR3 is CASSPGLSGELFF. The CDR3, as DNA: TGTGCCAGCAGCCCGGGACTTTCCGGGGAGCTGTTTTTT.

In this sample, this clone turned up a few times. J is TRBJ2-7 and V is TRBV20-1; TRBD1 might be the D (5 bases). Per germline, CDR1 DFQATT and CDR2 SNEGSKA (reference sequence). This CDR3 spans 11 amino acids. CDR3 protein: CSPTAGYEQYF. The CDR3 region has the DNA TGCAGCCCCACGGCAGGGTACGAGCAGTACTTC.

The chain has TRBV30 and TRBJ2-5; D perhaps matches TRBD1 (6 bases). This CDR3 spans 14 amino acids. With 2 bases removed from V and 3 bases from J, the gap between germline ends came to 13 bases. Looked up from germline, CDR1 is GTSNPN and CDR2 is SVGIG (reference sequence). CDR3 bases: TGTGCCTGGAGTAGGGGGACCATGAAAGAGACCCAGTACTTC. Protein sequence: CAWSRGTMKETQYF.

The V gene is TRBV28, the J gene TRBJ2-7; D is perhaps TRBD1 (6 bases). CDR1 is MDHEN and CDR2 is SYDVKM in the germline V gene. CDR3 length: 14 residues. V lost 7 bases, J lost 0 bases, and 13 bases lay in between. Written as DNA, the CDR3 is TGTGCCAGCACTACAGGGCTAAGCTCCTACGAGCAGTACTTC. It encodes CASTTGLSSYEQYF. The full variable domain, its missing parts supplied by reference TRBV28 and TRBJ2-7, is DVKVTQSSRYLVKRTGEKVFLECVQDMDHENMFWYRQDPGLGLRLIYFSYDVKMKEKGDIPEGYSVSREKKERFSLILESASTNQTSMYLCASTTGLSSYEQYFGPGTRLTVT.

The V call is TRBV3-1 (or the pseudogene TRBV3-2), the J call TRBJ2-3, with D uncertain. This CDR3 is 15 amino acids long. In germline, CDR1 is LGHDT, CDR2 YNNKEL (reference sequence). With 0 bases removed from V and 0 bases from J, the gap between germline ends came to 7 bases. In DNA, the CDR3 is TGTGCCAGCAGCCAAGAAAGAGCAAGCACAGATACGCAGTATTTT. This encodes CASSQERASTDTQYF.

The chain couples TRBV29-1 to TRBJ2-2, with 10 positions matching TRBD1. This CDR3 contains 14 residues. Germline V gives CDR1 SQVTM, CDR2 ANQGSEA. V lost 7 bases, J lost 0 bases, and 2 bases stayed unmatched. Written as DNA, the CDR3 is TGCAGCGGGACAGGGGGGACGAACACCGGGGAGCTGTTTTTT. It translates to CSGTGGTNTGELFF.

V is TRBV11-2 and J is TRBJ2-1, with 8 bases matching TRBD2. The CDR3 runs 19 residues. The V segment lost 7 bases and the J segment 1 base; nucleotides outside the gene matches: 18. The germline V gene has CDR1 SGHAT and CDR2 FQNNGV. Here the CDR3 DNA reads TGTGCCAGCACCACCAGGTGGAGCGGGAGAGGGGTATCCTACAATGAGCAGTTCTTC. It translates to CASTTRWSGRGVSYNEQFF.

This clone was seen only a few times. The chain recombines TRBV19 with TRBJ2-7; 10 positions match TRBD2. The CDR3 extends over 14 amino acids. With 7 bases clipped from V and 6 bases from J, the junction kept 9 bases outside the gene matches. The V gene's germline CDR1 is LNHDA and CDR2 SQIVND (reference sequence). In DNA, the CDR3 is TGTGCCAGTAACCCAGCGGGAGGGCCTGGCGAGCAGTACTTC. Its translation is CASNPAGGPGEQYF.

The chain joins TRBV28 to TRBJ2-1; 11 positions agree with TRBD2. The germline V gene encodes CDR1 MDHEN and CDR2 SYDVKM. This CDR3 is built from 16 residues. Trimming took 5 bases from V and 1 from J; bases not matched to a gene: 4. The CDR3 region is CASSPSSGRSYNEQFF. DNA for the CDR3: TGTGCCAGCAGTCCATCTAGCGGGAGGTCCTACAATGAGCAGTTCTTC.

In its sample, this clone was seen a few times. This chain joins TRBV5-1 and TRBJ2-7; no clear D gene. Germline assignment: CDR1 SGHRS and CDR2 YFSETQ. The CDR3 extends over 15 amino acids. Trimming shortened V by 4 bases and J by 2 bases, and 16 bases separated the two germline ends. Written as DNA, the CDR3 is TGCGCCAGCAGCCTGGAGCCGGAGAGCACCTACGAGCAGTACTTC. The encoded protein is CASSLEPESTYEQYF. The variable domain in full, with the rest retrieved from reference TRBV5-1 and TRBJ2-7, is KAGVTQTPRYLIKTRGQQVTLSCSPISGHRSVSWYQQTPGQGLQFLFEYFSETQRNKGNFPGRFSGRQFSNSRSEMNVSTLELGDSALYLCASSLEPESTYEQYFGPGTRLTVT.

The CDR3 DNA is TGCGCCAGCAGCTTGGGACAGGCTGCTGGAAACACCATATATTTT. Translating gives CASSLGQAAGNTIYF. The chain links TRBV5-1 to TRBJ1-3; tentative D call: TRBD1 (6 bases). Germline V CDR1 and CDR2: SGHRS, YFSETQ. The CDR3 has 15 residues. Trimming removed 0 bases at V and 2 bases at J, with 9 bases between.

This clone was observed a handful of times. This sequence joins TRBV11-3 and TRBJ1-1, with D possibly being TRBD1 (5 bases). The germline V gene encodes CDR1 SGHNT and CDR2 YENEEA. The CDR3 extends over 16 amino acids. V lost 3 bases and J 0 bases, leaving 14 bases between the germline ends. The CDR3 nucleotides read TGTGCCAGCAGCTTTGGGGGGAATAGCATGAACACTGAAGCTTTCTTT. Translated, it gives CASSFGGNSMNTEAFF. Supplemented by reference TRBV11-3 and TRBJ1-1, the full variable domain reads EAGVVQSPRYKIIEKKQPVAFWCNPISGHNTLYWYLQNLGQGPELLIRYENEEAVDDSQLPKDRFSAERLKGVDSTLKIQPAELGDSAVYLCASSFGGNSMNTEAFFGQGTRLTVV.

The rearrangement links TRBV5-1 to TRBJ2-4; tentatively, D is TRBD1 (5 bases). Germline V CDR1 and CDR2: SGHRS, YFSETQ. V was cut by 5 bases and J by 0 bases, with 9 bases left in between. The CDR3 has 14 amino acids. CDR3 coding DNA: TGCGCCAGCAGAGAGACAGAAGCCAAAAACATTCAGTACTTC. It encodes CASRETEAKNIQYF. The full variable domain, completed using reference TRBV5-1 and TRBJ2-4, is KAGVTQTPRYLIKTRGQQVTLSCSPISGHRSVSWYQQTPGQGLQFLFEYFSETQRNKGNFPGRFSGRQFSNSRSEMNVSTLELGDSALYLCASRETEAKNIQYFGAGTRLSVL.

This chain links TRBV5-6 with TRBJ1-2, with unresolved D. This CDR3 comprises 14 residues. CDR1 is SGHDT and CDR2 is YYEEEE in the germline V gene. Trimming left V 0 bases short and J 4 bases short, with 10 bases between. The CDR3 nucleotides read TGTGCCAGCAGCTTGGGAGCGGGATTCTATGGCTACACCTTC. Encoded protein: CASSLGAGFYGYTF.

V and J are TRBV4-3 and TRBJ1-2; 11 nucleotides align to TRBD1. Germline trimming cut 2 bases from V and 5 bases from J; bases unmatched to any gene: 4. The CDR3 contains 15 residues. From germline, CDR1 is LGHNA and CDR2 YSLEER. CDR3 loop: CASSQLGQGVYGYTF. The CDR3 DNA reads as TGCGCCAGCAGCCAACTGGGACAGGGGGTGTATGGCTACACCTTC.

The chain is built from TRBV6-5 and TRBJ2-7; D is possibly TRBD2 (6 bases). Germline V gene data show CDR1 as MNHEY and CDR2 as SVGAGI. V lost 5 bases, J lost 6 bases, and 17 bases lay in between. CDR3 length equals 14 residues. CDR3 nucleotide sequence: TGTGCCAGCAGTCCGCGGAGGGGTAACGTCGAGCAGTACTTC. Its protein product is CASSPRRGNVEQYF.

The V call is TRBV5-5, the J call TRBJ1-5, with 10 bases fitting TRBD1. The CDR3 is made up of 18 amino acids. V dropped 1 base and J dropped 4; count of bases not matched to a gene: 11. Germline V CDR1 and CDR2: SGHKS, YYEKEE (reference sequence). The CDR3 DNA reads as TGTGCCAGCAGCTTGACTAGAGAGACAGGGGGCGTTAATCAGCCCCAGCATTTT. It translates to CASSLTRETGGVNQPQHF.

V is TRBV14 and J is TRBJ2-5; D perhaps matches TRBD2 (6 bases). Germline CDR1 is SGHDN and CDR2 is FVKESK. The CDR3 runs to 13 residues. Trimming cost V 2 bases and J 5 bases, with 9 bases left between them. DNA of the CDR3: TGTGCCAGCAGCCAATGGGGAGGCGAGACCCAGTACTTC. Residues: CASSQWGGETQYF.

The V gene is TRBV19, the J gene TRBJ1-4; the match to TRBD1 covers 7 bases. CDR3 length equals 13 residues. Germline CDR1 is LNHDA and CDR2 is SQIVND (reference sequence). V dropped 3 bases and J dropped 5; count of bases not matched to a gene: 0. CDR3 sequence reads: CASSMGQNEKLFF. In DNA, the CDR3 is TGTGCCAGTAGTATGGGACAGAATGAAAAACTGTTTTTT.

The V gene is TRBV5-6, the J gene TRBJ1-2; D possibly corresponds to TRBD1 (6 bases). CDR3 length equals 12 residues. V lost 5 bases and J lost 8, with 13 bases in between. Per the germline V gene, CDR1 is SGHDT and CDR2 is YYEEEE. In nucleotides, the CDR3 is TGTGCCAGCAGTTTTACAGGGAGCGGCTACACCTTC. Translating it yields CASSFTGSGYTF.